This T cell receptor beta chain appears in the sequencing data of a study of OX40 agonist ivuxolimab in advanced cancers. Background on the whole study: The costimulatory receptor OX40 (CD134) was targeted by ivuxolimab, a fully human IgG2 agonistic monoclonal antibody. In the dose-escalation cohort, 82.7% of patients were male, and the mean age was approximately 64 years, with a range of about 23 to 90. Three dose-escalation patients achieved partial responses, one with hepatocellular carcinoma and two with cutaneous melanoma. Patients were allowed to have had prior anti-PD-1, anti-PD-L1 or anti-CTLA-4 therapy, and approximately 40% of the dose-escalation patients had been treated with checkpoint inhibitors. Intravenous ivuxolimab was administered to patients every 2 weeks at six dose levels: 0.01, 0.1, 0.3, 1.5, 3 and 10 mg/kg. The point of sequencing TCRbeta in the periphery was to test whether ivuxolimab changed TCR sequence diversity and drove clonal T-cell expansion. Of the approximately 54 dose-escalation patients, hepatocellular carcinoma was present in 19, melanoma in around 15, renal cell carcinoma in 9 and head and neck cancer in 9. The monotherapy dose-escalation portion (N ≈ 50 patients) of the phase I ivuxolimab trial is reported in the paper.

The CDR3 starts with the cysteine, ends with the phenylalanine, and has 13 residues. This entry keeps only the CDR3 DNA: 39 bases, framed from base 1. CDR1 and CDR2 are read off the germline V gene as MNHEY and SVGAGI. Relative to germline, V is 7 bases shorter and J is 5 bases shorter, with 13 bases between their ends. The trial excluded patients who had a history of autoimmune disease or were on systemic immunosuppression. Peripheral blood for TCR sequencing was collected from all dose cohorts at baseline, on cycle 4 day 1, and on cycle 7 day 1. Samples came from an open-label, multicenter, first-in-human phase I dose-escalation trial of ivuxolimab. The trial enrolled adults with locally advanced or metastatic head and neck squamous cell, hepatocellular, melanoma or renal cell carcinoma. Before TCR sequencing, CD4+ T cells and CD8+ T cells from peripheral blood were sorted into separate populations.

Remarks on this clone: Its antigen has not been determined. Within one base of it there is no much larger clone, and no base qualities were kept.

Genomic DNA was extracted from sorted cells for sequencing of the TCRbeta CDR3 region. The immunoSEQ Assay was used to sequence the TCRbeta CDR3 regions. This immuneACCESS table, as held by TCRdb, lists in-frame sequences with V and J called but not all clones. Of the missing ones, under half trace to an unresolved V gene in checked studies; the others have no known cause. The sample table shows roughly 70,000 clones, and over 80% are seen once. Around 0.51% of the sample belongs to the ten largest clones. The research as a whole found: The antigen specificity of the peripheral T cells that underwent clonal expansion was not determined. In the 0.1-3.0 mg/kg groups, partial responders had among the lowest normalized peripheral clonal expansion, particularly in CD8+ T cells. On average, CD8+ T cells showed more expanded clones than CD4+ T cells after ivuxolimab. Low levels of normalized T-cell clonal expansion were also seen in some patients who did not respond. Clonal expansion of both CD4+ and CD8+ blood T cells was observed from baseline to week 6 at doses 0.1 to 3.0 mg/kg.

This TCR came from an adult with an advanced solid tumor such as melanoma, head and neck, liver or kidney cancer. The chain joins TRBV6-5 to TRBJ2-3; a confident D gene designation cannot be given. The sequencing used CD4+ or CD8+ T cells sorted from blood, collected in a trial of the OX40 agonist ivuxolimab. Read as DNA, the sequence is TGTGCCAGCAACCCCCGGGCCGGAGATACGCAGTATTTT. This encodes CASNPRAGDTQYF.